Sequencing of this T cell receptor (beta chain) was carried out in a study of early stage breast cancer tumors. Whole-study context: Of some 15 invasive breast tumors, more than nine were hormone receptor-positive, HER2-negative.

Looked up from germline, CDR1 is LNHDA and CDR2 is SQIVND (reference sequence). The CDR3 loop spans 15 amino acids. V dropped 4 bases and J dropped 8; count of bases not matched to a gene: 10. Worth noting for this clone: What it recognizes is unknown.

Regarding the study as a whole: Tumors had approximately 2.5-fold higher T cell density and higher clonality than adjacent normal breast tissue. Comparing each tissue with blood distinguished tumor from normal in about 85% of the 16 patients.

Blood replicates held 0.5 ug DNA, tumor or normal breast roughly 1.5 ug, two each. The table came from immunoSEQ multiplex PCR; TCRdb's copy has only in-frame clones and leaves some out. The profile covers 40,000 to 60,000 clones, with about three quarters appearing a single time and 3% to 4% taken by the ten largest. The V gene is TRBV19, the J gene TRBJ1-2, with 10 bases that match TRBD1. The sample taken for sequencing was blood. The clonotype originates from a person aged 40-50 years with breast cancer. The CDR3 nucleotides read TGTGCCAGTAGTAGGCGGGACAGGGGAATGGGCGGCTACACCTTC. Protein: CASSRRDRGMGGYTF.